The 19 T cell receptor beta chains below were found in one sample sequenced in a study of shared clonotypes between healthy human individuals (dated by TCRdb to about 2020). Library construction relied on the immunoSEQ multiplex PCR assay. TCRdb re-hosts the immuneACCESS table, in-frame sequences only. Its copies lack some clones; in the studies checked, an unresolved V gene accounts for under half of them, and the cause for the rest is not known. The sample contains nearly 1 million clones, around 80% of them found a single time. The ten largest clones take up around 1.4% of the sample. What was sequenced was memory CD4+ T cells sorted from blood. The sample's cell subset or site, from its label and the paper: CD45RA-negative fraction. The receptors here all came from a man younger than 35 in good health.

This clone appeared a few times. The V gene is TRBV5-6, the J gene TRBJ2-3; 7 nucleotides match TRBD2. V was clipped by 1 base and J by 1 base; unmatched bases: 6. Looked up from germline, CDR1 is SGHDT and CDR2 is YYEEEE. The CDR3 is made up of 16 amino acids. CDR3 residues: CASSLFGLAGTDTQYF. CDR3 nucleotides: TGTGCCAGCAGCTTGTTCGGGCTAGCGGGCACAGATACGCAGTATTTT.

V usage is TRBV4-1 and J usage is TRBJ2-5; tentative D call: TRBD1 (5 bases). The CDR3 sequence is 13 residues long. With 1 base removed from V and 10 bases from J, the gap between germline ends came to 13 bases. Germline V lookup: CDR1 MGHRA, CDR2 YSYEKL. CDR3 DNA sequence: TGCGCCAGCAGCCAAGGCGGCGCCAGGGTCCAGTACTTC. Its translation is CASSQGGARVQYF.

This sequence joins TRBV5-1 and TRBJ1-1, with D maybe TRBD1 (5 bases). With 0 bases removed from V and 0 bases from J, the gap between germline ends came to 15 bases. Germline loops: CDR1 SGHRS, CDR2 YFSETQ. The CDR3 length is 17 residues. CDR3 coding DNA: TGCGCCAGCAGCTTGGCAGGGTTACCCCCCATGAACACTGAAGCTTTCTTT. Its protein product is CASSLAGLPPMNTEAFF. The whole variable domain, filled in from reference TRBV5-1 and TRBJ1-1, reads KAGVTQTPRYLIKTRGQQVTLSCSPISGHRSVSWYQQTPGQGLQFLFEYFSETQRNKGNFPGRFSGRQFSNSRSEMNVSTLELGDSALYLCASSLAGLPPMNTEAFFGQGTRLTVV.

This chain joins TRBV5-4 and TRBJ2-3; D unresolved. The CDR3 covers 13 residues. The germline V gene has CDR1 SGHNT and CDR2 YYREEE (reference sequence). The V and J ends lost 2 bases and 4 bases respectively, with 8 bases between them. The CDR3 here is CASSFQFADTQYF. Written as DNA, the CDR3 is TGTGCCAGCAGCTTTCAGTTCGCAGATACGCAGTATTTT.

The table lists this clone with a count of one. V usage is TRBV13 and J usage is TRBJ2-7, with a weak D call TRBD2 (6 bases). The length of the CDR3 is 14 residues. Germline lookup yields CDR1 PRHDT and CDR2 FYEKMQ (reference sequence). Trimming stripped 3 bases from V and 1 base from J, with 10 bases between. CDR3 residues: CASSFGTQSYEQYF. The CDR3 nucleotides read TGTGCCAGCAGCTTTGGGACTCAGTCCTACGAGCAGTACTTC. Full variable domain (remainder filled in from reference TRBV13 and TRBJ2-7): AAGVIQSPRHLIKEKRETATLKCYPIPRHDTVYWYQQGPGQDPQFLISFYEKMQSDKGSIPDRFSAQQFSDYHSELNMSSLELGDSALYFCASSFGTQSYEQYFGPGTRLTVT.

The chain recombines TRBV6-1 with TRBJ1-1; 9 bases are shared with TRBD1. Germline CDR1 reads MNHNS; CDR2 reads SASEGT. This CDR3 comprises 15 residues. The J segment lost 0 bases and the V segment lost 5 bases, leaving 4 bases of the junction unmatched. The CDR3 region is CASSFRTGVNTEAFF. DNA of the CDR3: TGTGCCAGCAGTTTCCGGACAGGGGTGAACACTGAAGCTTTCTTT.

The chain combines TRBV2 with TRBJ2-5; the D gene is possibly TRBD2 (6 bases). This CDR3 contains 14 residues. V lost 6 bases to trimming and J lost 0 bases, with 11 bases between them. Germline V gene lookup returns CDR1 SNHLY and CDR2 FYNNEI. The CDR3, as DNA: TGTGCCAGCAGGGAGGGACGAAACCAAGAGACCCAGTACTTC. Amino acid sequence: CASREGRNQETQYF.

The rearrangement links TRBV6-6 to TRBJ2-2, with 7 nucleotides matching TRBD2. Germline V gene data show CDR1 as MNHNY and CDR2 as SVGAGI (reference sequence). Losses at the gene ends were 6 bases for V and 5 bases for J; bases not matched to a gene: 6. The CDR3 runs 14 residues. DNA for the CDR3: TGTGCCAGCAGCCCGGACGGGAGGACCGGGGAGCTGTTTTTT. Residues: CASSPDGRTGELFF.

V usage is TRBV18 and J usage is TRBJ2-5, with 14 bases that match TRBD2. J gave up 5 bases and V 3 bases, and 5 bases lay outside the gene matches. Germline assignment: CDR1 KGHSH and CDR2 LQKENI. The CDR3 loop spans 16 amino acids. The CDR3 sequence is CASSPPGLAGAETQYF. CDR3 bases: TGTGCCAGCTCACCTCCGGGACTAGCGGGAGCGGAGACCCAGTACTTC.

This clone showed up just once. The rearrangement joins TRBV5-6 to TRBJ1-5; D remains ambiguous. The germline V gene encodes CDR1 SGHDT and CDR2 YYEEEE. The CDR3 covers 15 residues. V dropped 1 base and J dropped 3 bases, with 11 bases sitting between them. Here the CDR3 reads CASSLKARINQPQHF. CDR3 DNA: TGTGCCAGCAGCTTGAAGGCACGGATCAATCAGCCCCAGCATTTT. Looking up the rest from reference TRBV5-6 and TRBJ1-5 gives the full variable domain: DAGVTQSPTHLIKTRGQQVTLRCSPKSGHDTVSWYQQALGQGPQFIFQYYEEEERQRGNFPDRFSGHQFPNYSSELNVNALLLGDSALYLCASSLKARINQPQHFGDGTRLSIL.

This clone came up a few times. The sample carries other DNA sequences with the same CDR3. The chain links TRBV11-2 to TRBJ2-1; 10 bases fit TRBD2. The CDR3 consists of 15 residues. The germline V gene has CDR1 SGHAT and CDR2 FQNNGV. V shed 4 bases, J shed 2 bases, and the junction held 2 bases outside the gene matches. CDR3 sequence (DNA): TGTGCCAGCAGCTCGACTAGCGGGCCCTACAATGAGCAGTTCTTC. Translation gives CASSSTSGPYNEQFF.

This clone appeared once. The chain has TRBV5-6 and TRBJ2-5, with 8 bases that match TRBD1. Germline V gene sequence: CDR1 SGHDT, CDR2 YYEEEE. This CDR3 has 14 amino acids. The trim removed 3 bases at V and 7 bases at J, leaving 8 bases unmatched. CDR3 DNA sequence: TGTGCCAGCAGCTCGACAGGGGCCCCGGGGACCCAGTACTTC. Translation gives CASSSTGAPGTQYF.

V usage is TRBV28 and J usage is TRBJ1-6; 9 nucleotides align to TRBD1. The germline CDR1 and CDR2 sequences are MDHEN and SYDVKM. The CDR3 loop spans 15 amino acids. V trimming: 6 bases; J trimming: 8 bases; junction bases outside the gene matches: 8. In DNA, the CDR3 is TGTGCCAGCAGGCCCGCCGGGACAGGGTATTCACCCCTCCACTTT. Encoded protein: CASRPAGTGYSPLHF.

The gene calls are TRBV2 and TRBJ2-5, with D possibly TRBD2 on 5 matching bases. The CDR3 has 14 amino acids. Germline CDR1 is SNHLY and CDR2 is FYNNEI. Trimming took off 10 bases at V and 5 bases at J, with 20 bases between the two ends. The CDR3 is CATQAGPRGETQYF. Written as DNA, the CDR3 is TGTGCCACCCAGGCCGGCCCGAGAGGGGAGACCCAGTACTTC.

With respect to this clone: In the same sample, other DNA sequences code for this CDR3. The V gene is TRBV18, the J gene TRBJ1-1, with 8 bases that match TRBD1. CDR1 and CDR2 (germline): KGHSH, LQKENI. The CDR3 has 15 amino acids. The V and J ends lost 3 bases and 1 base, in that order; junction bases with no gene match: 4. This CDR3 is CASSPLQGGNTEAFF. Here the CDR3 DNA reads TGTGCCAGCTCACCGCTACAGGGGGGGAACACTGAAGCTTTCTTT. The full variable domain, with the rest looked up from reference TRBV18 and TRBJ1-1, is NAGVMQNPRHLVRRRGQEARLRCSPMKGHSHVYWYRQLPEEGLKFMVYLQKENIIDESGMPKERFSAEFPKEGPSILRIQQVVRGDSAAYFCASSPLQGGNTEAFFGQGTRLTVV.

This chain joins TRBV25-1 and TRBJ2-6; no clear D gene. The germline gives CDR1 MGHDK, CDR2 SYGVNS. The CDR3 length is 17 residues. V lost 0 bases to trimming and J lost 3 bases, with 12 bases between them. CDR3 nucleotide sequence: TGTGCCAGCAGTGAATACCCATCCCCGGATGGGGCCAACGTCCTGACTTTC. Translating gives CASSEYPSPDGANVLTF.

This sequence joins TRBV2 and TRBJ2-2; TRBD2 is a possible D gene (5 bases). Germline lookup yields CDR1 SNHLY and CDR2 FYNNEI. There are 15 residues in the CDR3. V lost 4 bases and J lost 5, with 14 bases in between. The CDR3 sequence: CASSVSGRATGELFF. DNA for the CDR3: TGTGCCAGCAGTGTTAGTGGGAGAGCTACCGGGGAGCTGTTTTTT.

This chain uses TRBV30 with TRBJ2-7; D possibly corresponds to TRBD2 (5 bases). Germline CDR1 GTSNPN, CDR2 SVGIG (reference sequence). The CDR3 runs to 13 residues. The V end lost 0 bases, the J end lost 2 bases, and 8 bases lay between the germline ends. The CDR3 region is CAWSVTGAYEQYF. The CDR3 region has the DNA TGTGCCTGGAGTGTCACCGGGGCCTACGAGCAGTACTTC.

This clone appeared a single time. The rearrangement uses TRBV19 and TRBJ2-7; D is possibly TRBD1 (6 bases). Deletions cut 0 bases from V and 3 bases from J, with 9 bases between. CDR1 LNHDA and CDR2 SQIVND come from the germline V gene (reference sequence). The CDR3 is made up of 14 amino acids. The chain's CDR3 is CASSIEDSRYEQYF. CDR3 in DNA: TGTGCCAGTAGTATAGAGGACAGCCGCTACGAGCAGTACTTC.